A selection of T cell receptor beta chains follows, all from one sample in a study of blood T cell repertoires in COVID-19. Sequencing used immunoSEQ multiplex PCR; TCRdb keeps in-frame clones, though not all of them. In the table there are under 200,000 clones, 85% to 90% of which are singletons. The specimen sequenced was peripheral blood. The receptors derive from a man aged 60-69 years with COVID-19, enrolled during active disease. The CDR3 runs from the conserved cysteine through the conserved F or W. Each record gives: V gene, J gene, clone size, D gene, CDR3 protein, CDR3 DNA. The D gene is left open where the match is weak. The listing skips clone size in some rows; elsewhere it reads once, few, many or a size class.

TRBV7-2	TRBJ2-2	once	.	CASSLNGLNTGELFF	TGTGCCAGCAGCTTAAATGGGCTGAACACCGGGGAGCTGTTTTTT
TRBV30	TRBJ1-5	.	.	CAWTRTANQPQHF	TGTGCCTGGACCCGGACAGCCAATCAGCCCCAGCATTTT
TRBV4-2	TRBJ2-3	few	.	CASSQMTGDTDTQYF	TGTGCCAGCAGCCAGATGACAGGAGACACAGATACGCAGTATTTT
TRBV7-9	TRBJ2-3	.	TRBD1	CASSPGQSTDTQYF	TGTGCCAGCAGCCCGGGACAGAGCACAGATACGCAGTATTTT
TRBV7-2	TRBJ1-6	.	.	CASSPPGSYNSPLHF	TGTGCCAGCAGCCCTCCGGGCTCCTATAATTCACCCCTCCACTTT
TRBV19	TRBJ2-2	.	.	CASVGQSNTGELFF	TGTGCCAGCGTCGGACAATCGAACACCGGGGAGCTGTTTTTT
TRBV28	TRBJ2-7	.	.	CASSLWGKSYEQYF	TGTGCCAGCAGTTTATGGGGCAAATCCTACGAGCAGTACTTC
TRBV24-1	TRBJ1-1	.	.	CATSETGRNTEAFF	TGTGCCACCAGTGAAACAGGGAGGAACACTGAAGCTTTCTTT
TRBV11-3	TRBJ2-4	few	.	CASSLDWGPKNIQYF	TGTGCCAGCAGCTTAGATTGGGGCCCCAAAAACATTCAGTACTTC
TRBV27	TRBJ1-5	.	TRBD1	CASSLSGKGAWPQHF	TGTGCCAGCAGTTTATCGGGTAAGGGGGCGTGGCCCCAGCATTTT
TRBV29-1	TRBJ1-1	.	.	CSVDKGVMNTEAFF	TGCAGCGTTGACAAGGGGGTTATGAACACTGAAGCTTTCTTT
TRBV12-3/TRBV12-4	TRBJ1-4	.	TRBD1	CASGTGVNEKLFF	TGTGCCAGCGGGACAGGGGTGAATGAAAAACTGTTTTTT
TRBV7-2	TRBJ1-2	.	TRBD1	CASSLVDRGGGYTF	TGTGCCAGCAGCTTAGTCGACAGGGGGGGTGGCTACACCTTC
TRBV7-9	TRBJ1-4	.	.	CASMDGGRNEKLFF	TGTGCCAGCATGGACGGGGGACGAAATGAAAAACTGTTTTTT
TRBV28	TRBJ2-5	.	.	CASSLRETQYF	TGTGCCAGCAGTTTGCGGGAGACCCAGTACTTC
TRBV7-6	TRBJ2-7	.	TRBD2	CASTRDYSSYEQYF	TGTGCCAGCACCCGGGACTATAGCTCCTACGAGCAGTACTTC
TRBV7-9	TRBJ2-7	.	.	CASSRQFPEQYF	TGTGCCAGCAGCCGACAGTTCCCCGAGCAGTACTTC
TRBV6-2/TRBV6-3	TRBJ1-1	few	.	CASSSTVEAFF	TGTGCCAGCAGTTCTACAGTTGAAGCTTTCTTT
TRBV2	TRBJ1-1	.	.	CASSTLMNTEAFF	TGTGCCAGCAGTACACTAATGAACACTGAAGCTTTCTTT
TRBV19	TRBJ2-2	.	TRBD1	CATRQGGNTGELFF	TGTGCCACAAGACAGGGCGGGAACACCGGGGAGCTGTTTTTT
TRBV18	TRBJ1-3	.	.	CASSPGRGTGNTIYF	TGTGCCAGCTCACCCGGGAGGGGTACTGGAAACACCATATATTTT
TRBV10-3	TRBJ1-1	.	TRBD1	CAISERQGAGTEAFF	TGTGCCATCAGTGAGCGACAGGGGGCTGGCACTGAAGCTTTCTTT
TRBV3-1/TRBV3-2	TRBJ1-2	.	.	CASSQRTTGTGYTF	TGTGCCAGCAGCCAAAGAACCACAGGGACTGGCTACACCTTC
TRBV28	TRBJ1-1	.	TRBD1	CASSLGQGGAFF	TGTGCCAGCAGTTTAGGACAGGGTGGGGCTTTCTTT
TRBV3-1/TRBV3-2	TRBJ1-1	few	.	CASSPNLVMRNTEAFF	TGTGCCAGCAGCCCTAACTTGGTCATGAGGAACACTGAAGCTTTCTTT
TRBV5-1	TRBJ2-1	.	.	CASSLVQGSSYNEQFF	TGCGCCAGCAGCTTGGTTCAGGGGAGCTCCTACAATGAGCAGTTCTTC
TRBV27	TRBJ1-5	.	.	CASSLRSTGRYSNQPQHF	TGTGCCAGCAGTTTGCGATCTACAGGGAGATATAGCAATCAGCCCCAGCATTTT
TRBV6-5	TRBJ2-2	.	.	CASSYYGANTGELFF	TGTGCCAGCAGTTACTACGGGGCGAACACCGGGGAGCTGTTTTTT